The 31 T cell receptor beta chains below come from one sample, sequenced in a study of prognosis after radiotherapy for stage I lung cancer. Genomic DNA yielded TCR beta CDR3, amplified by two-round multiplex PCR. Amplification during the initial PCR round employed primers specific to each TRBV and TRBJ gene. Using its own MiXCR run on the multiplex PCR reads, TCRdb lists one record per CDR3 protein. The sample has around 25,000 distinct CDR3 sequences, about 36% seen once. Sequenced here: PBMCs, sampled before or after stereotactic body radiation therapy (not recorded which). The receptors were gathered from a donor older than 45 with non-small cell lung cancer.

This clonotype was observed at least ten times. The CDR3 reads CASSRDTDTGNTIYF. In nucleotides, the CDR3 is TGTGCCAGTAGTAGGGACACGGACACTGGAAACACCATATATTTT. The chain is built from TRBV19 and TRBJ1-3, with D maybe TRBD1 (6 bases). The germline V and J ends were trimmed by 4 bases and 2 bases, with 12 bases remaining between them. The CDR3 has 15 amino acids. Germline CDR1 LNHDA, CDR2 SQIVND (reference sequence).

This clonotype came up many times. The chain is built from TRBV11-3 and TRBJ2-1; maybe TRBD2 (5 bases). The length of the CDR3 is 14 residues. Trimming removed 2 bases from V and 4 bases from J, with 9 bases in between. CDR1 and CDR2 (germline): SGHNT, YENEEA. Here the CDR3 DNA reads TGTGCCAGCAGCTTATTTCGGACTTACAATGAGCAGTTCTTC. Protein: CASSLFRTYNEQFF.

In its sample, this clonotype was seen many times. The chain couples TRBV19 to TRBJ2-1; the D gene is possibly TRBD2 (6 bases). The CDR3 is 16 residues long. V lost 6 bases to trimming and J lost 8 bases, with 23 bases between them. Germline V gives CDR1 LNHDA, CDR2 SQIVND (reference sequence). CDR3 nucleotide sequence: TGTGCCAGTAGCTCGATACGGGAGTCTGGTAGAGATGAGCAGTTCTTC. Translated: CASSSIRESGRDEQFF.

In its sample, this clonotype was seen many times. The chain carries TRBV28 and TRBJ1-5; D is unclear. This CDR3 spans 16 amino acids. The germline CDR1 and CDR2 sequences are MDHEN and SYDVKM. Trimming removed 5 bases from V and 0 bases from J, with 14 bases in between. The CDR3 loop reads CASSIPDKYSNQPQHF. CDR3 bases: TGTGCCAGCAGTATACCCGACAAGTATAGCAATCAGCCCCAGCATTTT.

Note on this clonotype: This may stem from a read error, because a much larger clone lies one nucleotide away. CDR3 nucleotide sequence: TGTGCCAGCAGTTTAACACCGTACCGAGAGACCCAGTACTTC. Encoded protein: CASSLTPYRETQYF. The chain carries TRBV6-5 and TRBJ2-5; D is unresolved. The CDR3 sequence is 14 residues long. Trimming stripped 4 bases from V and 4 bases from J, with 13 bases between. The germline CDR1 and CDR2 sequences are MNHEY and SVGAGI.

In its sample, this clonotype was seen many times. The chain carries TRBV6-2 or TRBV6-3 and TRBJ2-1; no definite D call. The CDR3 consists of 14 residues. The V end lost 7 bases, the J end lost 7 bases, and 17 bases lay between the germline ends. The germline CDR1 and CDR2 sequences are MNHEY and SVGEGT. CDR3 nucleotide sequence: TGTGCCAGCATACGCGCCGCTCAGGCTAATGAGCAGTTCTTC. Its translation is CASIRAAQANEQFF.

This clonotype has ten or more counts. The chain joins TRBV30 to TRBJ1-6; 9 nucleotides match TRBD1. Germline V gene data show CDR1 as GTSNPN and CDR2 as SVGIG (reference sequence). The CDR3 sequence is 14 residues long. The junction had 9 bases not matched to a gene; V was cut back by 8 bases and J by 7 bases. The CDR3 DNA reads TGTGCCCGGTCCGGGACAGGGAGCAATTCACCCCTCCACTTT. Translating gives CARSGTGSNSPLHF.

The V call is TRBV28, the J call TRBJ2-5; D is perhaps TRBD1 (7 bases). Germline CDR1 and CDR2: MDHEN and SYDVKM. V was clipped by 5 bases and J by 2 bases, with 24 bases between them. The CDR3 is 18 amino acids. CDR3 in DNA: TGTGCCAGCAGTAAGGACAGGTGGGGGGATCTTCCACAAGAGACCCAGTACTTC. Its protein is CASSKDRWGDLPQETQYF.

The chain carries TRBV24-1 and TRBJ1-2, with D hard to call. There are 14 residues in the CDR3. Germline V lookup: CDR1 KGHDR, CDR2 SFDVKD. V was clipped by 2 bases and J by 8 bases, with 14 bases between them. The CDR3 DNA sequence: TGTGCCACCAGTGATTCTTCGACATCGTGGGGCTACACCTTC. Its translation is CATSDSSTSWGYTF.

This clonotype was detected ten times or more. This chain connects TRBV18 to TRBJ1-3, with D perhaps matching TRBD1 (6 bases). V was pared by 3 bases and J by 0 bases, with 9 bases between. The CDR3 runs to 15 residues. Germline CDR1 is KGHSH and CDR2 is LQKENI. CDR3 sequence: CASSPSDSSGNTIYF. The CDR3 nucleotides read TGTGCCAGCTCACCGTCGGACAGCTCTGGAAACACCATATATTTT.

This clonotype was detected a few times. CDR3 nucleotides: TGTGCCAGCAGCTCCGGGACAGGGGGCAGCACCGGGGAGCTGTTTTTT. It yields the protein CASSSGTGGSTGELFF. The rearrangement joins TRBV5-6 to TRBJ2-2, with 12 bases identical to TRBD1. J lost 4 bases, V lost 3 bases, and 4 bases had no gene match. Germline V gene sequence: CDR1 SGHDT, CDR2 YYEEEE. The CDR3 is 16 amino acids.

The chain employs TRBV4-3 and TRBJ1-2; 7 bases map to TRBD1. Trimming at V came to 0 bases and at J to 5 bases, leaving 6 bases not matched to a gene. The length of the CDR3 is 15 residues. Per germline, CDR1 LGHNA and CDR2 YSLEER. The CDR3 spells CASSQERDSGYGYTF. The DNA for the CDR3 is TGCGCCAGCAGCCAAGAACGGGACAGCGGGTATGGCTACACCTTC.

Ten or more counts support this clonotype. The chain's CDR3 is CASSSSGKSTGELFF. DNA of the CDR3: TGCGCCAGCAGCTCCAGCGGGAAGTCGACCGGGGAGCTGTTTTTT. The chain is built from TRBV5-1 and TRBJ2-2, with TRBD2 matching over 7 bases. The CDR3 runs to 15 residues. The germline gives CDR1 SGHRS, CDR2 YFSETQ. J lost 5 bases, V lost 3 bases, and 7 bases had no gene match.

A remark on this clonotype: A much bigger clone sits one base away, suggesting this may be a read error. The chain couples TRBV20-1 to TRBJ1-4, with a tentative D call TRBD1 (5 bases). This CDR3 contains 13 residues. The V gene lost 4 bases and the J gene lost 8 bases, with 14 bases spanning the gap. Germline V gene lookup returns CDR1 DFQATT and CDR2 SNEGSKA (reference sequence). The CDR3 here is CSAIVAGREKLFF. In nucleotides, the CDR3 is TGCAGTGCTATAGTGGCAGGGCGGGAAAAACTGTTTTTT.

This clonotype was counted once. V gene TRBV6-2 or TRBV6-3 combines with J gene TRBJ2-1; D possibly matches TRBD1 or TRBD2 (5 bases each). The germline CDR1 and CDR2 sequences are MNHEY and SVGEGT. Between the trimmed V and J ends, which lost 4 bases and 10 bases, there was a span of 20 bases. CDR3 length equals 15 residues. CDR3 DNA: TGTGCCAGCAGTTCCCCGGGACGCCCCGGCGAGGAGCAGTTCTTC. This sequence encodes CASSSPGRPGEEQFF.

The chain has TRBV12-3 or TRBV12-4 and TRBJ1-2, with D possibly TRBD1 on 6 matching bases. Trimming took off 5 bases at V and 5 bases at J, with 15 bases between the two ends. This CDR3 has 14 residues. The CDR3 DNA reads TGTGCCAGCAGTCCCGGCCCCAGGGGATATGGCTACACCTTC. It yields the protein CASSPGPRGYGYTF.

In the case of this clonotype: A much larger clone lies one base from this, so it may be a read error. The genes are TRBV13 and TRBJ1-4; D gene unclear. From germline, CDR1 is PRHDT and CDR2 FYEKMQ (reference sequence). CDR3 length: 15 amino acids. V lost 5 bases and J lost 7, with 17 bases in between. CDR3 loop: CASSGRKALREKLFF. The CDR3 DNA follows: TGTGCCAGCAGCGGGCGAAAGGCCTTACGTGAAAAACTGTTTTTT.

The chain uses TRBV29-1 and TRBJ2-5, with TRBD2 matching over 13 bases. Trimming took 6 bases from V and 2 from J; bases not matched to a gene: 6. The CDR3 is made up of 15 amino acids. Looked up from germline, CDR1 is SQVTM and CDR2 is ANQGSEA. The CDR3 region has the DNA TGCAGCGTAGCGGGACTAGCGGGATCTCAAGAGACCCAGTACTTC. Translated: CSVAGLAGSQETQYF.

CDR3 sequence reads: CASSYWLCLGRKQYF. CDR3 coding DNA: TGTGCCAGCAGTTACTGGCTGTGTCTGGGGCGAAAGCAGTACTTC. The chain employs TRBV6-2 or TRBV6-3 and TRBJ2-7; weak D call: TRBD1 (5 bases). The V end was cut by 1 base, the J end by 8 bases, with 18 bases between. This CDR3 has 15 residues. Germline V gene sequence: CDR1 MNHEY, CDR2 SVGEGT.

Note on this clonotype: This clone may be a read error of a much larger clone one base away. The J gene is TRBJ2-1, the V gene TRBV20-1; TRBD2 agrees at 9 bases. With 3 bases clipped from V and 4 bases from J, the junction kept 4 bases outside the gene matches. Germline loops: CDR1 DFQATT, CDR2 SNEGSKA (reference sequence). This CDR3 has 14 amino acids. The CDR3 region is CSARNSGGYNEQFF. CDR3 in DNA: TGCAGTGCTAGGAATAGCGGGGGATACAATGAGCAGTTCTTC.

This clonotype was detected ten times or more. The chain combines TRBV11-2 with TRBJ2-5; D remains unclear. Trimming stripped 5 bases from V and 2 bases from J, with 12 bases between. The germline V gene encodes CDR1 SGHAT and CDR2 FQNNGV. The CDR3 runs 14 residues. The chain's CDR3 is CASSLAAQQETQYF. CDR3 DNA: TGTGCCAGCAGCCTCGCAGCCCAACAAGAGACCCAGTACTTC.

This clonotype qualifies as medium-sized (0.01 to 0.1%). V gene TRBV2 combines with J gene TRBJ1-4; no clear D. The CDR3 length is 13 residues. Germline V gene sequence: CDR1 SNHLY, CDR2 FYNNEI. Trimming took off 11 bases at V and 5 bases at J, with 15 bases between the two ends. The chain's CDR3 is CAAAASPNEKLFF. CDR3 bases: TGTGCCGCTGCTGCCAGCCCCAATGAAAAACTGTTTTTT.

This clonotype has at least ten counts. V usage is TRBV7-2 and J usage is TRBJ1-4; 7 bases line up with TRBD1. Germline V lookup: CDR1 SGHTA, CDR2 FQGNSA. The length of the CDR3 is 14 residues. J was trimmed by 14 bases and V by 4 bases; bases with no gene match: 13. CDR3 amino acids: CASSSQSTGLGLFF. CDR3 DNA: TGTGCCAGCAGCTCCCAGTCGACAGGGTTAGGGCTGTTTTTT.

Notes on this clonotype: This likely traces to a read error, being one base from a far larger clone. The V call is TRBV6-5, the J call TRBJ2-7; 8 positions match TRBD2. Germline-derived CDR1 and CDR2 are MNHEY and SVGAGI. The CDR3 has 17 residues. The V gene end was trimmed by 5 bases and the J gene end by 6 bases; junction bases not matched to a gene: 18. The CDR3 protein is CASSTRTGLGGWGEQYF. DNA for the CDR3: TGTGCCAGCAGTACTCGAACGGGACTAGGGGGATGGGGCGAGCAGTACTTC.

Comment on this clonotype: With a far larger clone one base away, a read error is the likely cause. CDR3 residues: CASSYPGSGVSRETKYF. The DNA of the CDR3 is TGTGCCAGCAGTTACCCGGGTTCGGGAGTAAGCAGAGAGACCAAGTACTTC. The chain links TRBV6-5 to TRBJ2-5, with a possible D match to TRBD2 (6 bases). The CDR3 runs 17 residues. Germline values: CDR1 MNHEY, CDR2 SVGAGI.

This clonotype has ten or more counts. This chain uses TRBV2 with TRBJ1-5; D is unresolved. The V end was cut by 6 bases, the J end by 4 bases, with 7 bases between. This CDR3 has 12 amino acids. The germline V gene has CDR1 SNHLY and CDR2 FYNNEI. The CDR3, as DNA: TGTGCCAGCAGAGGTAGGAATCAGCCCCAGCATTTT. Translated: CASRGRNQPQHF.

The chain links TRBV5-6 to TRBJ2-2, with D hard to call. Germline lookup yields CDR1 SGHDT and CDR2 YYEEEE. The CDR3 totals 14 residues. Trimming stripped 2 bases from V and 5 bases from J, with 10 bases between. This chain's CDR3 is CASSFGLGTGELFF. The CDR3 DNA follows: TGTGCCAGCAGCTTCGGTCTGGGGACCGGGGAGCTGTTTTTT. Supplemented by reference TRBV5-6 and TRBJ2-2, the full variable domain reads DAGVTQSPTHLIKTRGQQVTLRCSPKSGHDTVSWYQQALGQGPQFIFQYYEEEERQRGNFPDRFSGHQFPNYSSELNVNALLLGDSALYLCASSFGLGTGELFFGEGSRLTVL.

This chain joins TRBV6-1 and TRBJ2-2; 9 bases are a match to TRBD1. Germline CDR1 is MNHNS and CDR2 is SASEGT. This CDR3 spans 15 amino acids. With 6 bases clipped from V and 2 bases from J, the junction kept 4 bases outside the gene matches. For the CDR3, the DNA is TGTGCCAGCAGCTGGACAGGGGCCAACACCGGGGAGCTGTTTTTT. Its protein product is CASSWTGANTGELFF.

Written as DNA, the CDR3 is TGTGCCAGCAGCTTGTATTCAGGGTTCACTGAAGCTTTCTTT. Translation gives CASSLYSGFTEAFF. This sequence joins TRBV5-6 and TRBJ1-1; a possible D gene is TRBD1 (5 bases). The CDR3 extends over 14 amino acids. Germline lookup yields CDR1 SGHDT and CDR2 YYEEEE. V was pared by 1 base and J by 4 bases, with 11 bases between.

Concerning this clonotype: Given a much more abundant clone one base away, this may be a read error. The CDR3 here is CGASPPNQPQHF. DNA of the CDR3: TGCGGTGCTAGTCCTCCTAATCAGCCCCAGCATTTT. This chain uses TRBV20-1 with TRBJ1-5; D is unclear. The CDR3 has 12 amino acids. From germline, CDR1 is DFQATT and CDR2 SNEGSKA (reference sequence).

This clonotype has at least ten counts. The chain couples TRBV11-2 to TRBJ2-7; 11 bases are a match to TRBD1. The trim removed 5 bases at V and 3 bases at J, leaving 6 bases unmatched. CDR3 size: 15 residues. From germline, CDR1 is SGHAT and CDR2 FQNNGV. The CDR3 reads CASSPFGTGGYEQYF. Written as DNA, the CDR3 is TGTGCCAGCAGCCCATTTGGGACAGGGGGCTACGAGCAGTACTTC.